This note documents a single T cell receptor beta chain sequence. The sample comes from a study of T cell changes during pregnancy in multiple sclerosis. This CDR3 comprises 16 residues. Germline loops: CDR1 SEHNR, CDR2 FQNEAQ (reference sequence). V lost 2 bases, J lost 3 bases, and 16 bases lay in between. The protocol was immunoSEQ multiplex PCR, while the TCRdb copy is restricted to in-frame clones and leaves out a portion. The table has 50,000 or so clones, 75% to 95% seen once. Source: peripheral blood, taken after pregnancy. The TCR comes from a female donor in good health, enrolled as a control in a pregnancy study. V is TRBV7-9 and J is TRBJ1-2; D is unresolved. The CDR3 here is CASSLIERGGDYGYTF. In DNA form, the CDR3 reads TGTGCCAGCAGCTTAATCGAGCGAGGCGGTGACTATGGCTACACCTTC.